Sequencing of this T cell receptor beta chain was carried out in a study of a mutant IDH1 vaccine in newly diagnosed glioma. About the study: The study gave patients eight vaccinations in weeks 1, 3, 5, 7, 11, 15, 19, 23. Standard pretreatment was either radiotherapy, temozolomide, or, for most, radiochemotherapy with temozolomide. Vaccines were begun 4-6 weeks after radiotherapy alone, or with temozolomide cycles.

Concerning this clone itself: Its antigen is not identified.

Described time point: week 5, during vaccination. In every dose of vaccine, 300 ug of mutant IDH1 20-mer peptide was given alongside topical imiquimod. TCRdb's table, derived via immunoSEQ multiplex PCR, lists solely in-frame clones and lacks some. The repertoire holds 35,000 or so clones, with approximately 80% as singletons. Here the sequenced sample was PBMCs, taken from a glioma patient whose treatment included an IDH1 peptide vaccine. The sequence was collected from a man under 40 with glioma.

CDR3 amino acids: CASSPLPGGDTEAFF. The CDR3 nucleotides read TGCGCCAGCAGCCCCCTCCCCGGGGGGGACACTGAAGCTTTCTTT. This chain connects TRBV5-1 to TRBJ1-1; the D gene is possibly TRBD1 (5 bases). V shed 4 bases and J shed 3 bases, with 16 bases lying between them. Germline V gene data show CDR1 as SGHRS and CDR2 as YFSETQ. The length of the CDR3 is 15 residues.